Listed below are T cell receptor beta chains from one sample, sequenced in a study of blood T cells in healthy people across ages. TCRdb re-analysed the 5' RACE reads in MiXCR, keeping a single row per CDR3 protein. In the table there are roughly 1,700,000 distinct CDR3 sequences, roughly 28% of which are singletons. The material sequenced was blood. The receptors come from a woman aged 30 to 39 in good health. The CDR3 runs from the conserved cysteine through the conserved F or W. D genes are given only for firm matches. A clone size is listed for some rows: how often the clone was seen (once, few, many), or a class if it is expanded.

V: TRBV5-5
size: NA
J: TRBJ2-7
D: NA
DNA: TGTGCCAGCAGCTTGTGCTACGAGCGGTACTTC
CDR3: CASSLCYERYF

V: TRBV18
size: NA
J: TRBJ2-6
D: TRBD1
DNA: TGTGCCAGCTCACCGTACTTCGGGACAGGGGACGGGCCCAACGTCCTGACTTTC
CDR3: CASSPYFGTGDGPNVLTF

V: TRBV28
size: NA
J: TRBJ2-4
D: TRBD2
DNA: TGTGCCAGCAGTTCCCGGGTTAGCGGGGGGCCTCGAGGGTACTTC
CDR3: CASSSRVSGGPRGYF

V: TRBV6-6
size: few
J: TRBJ2-2
D: TRBD2
DNA: TGTGCCAGCAGTTACCCCCCGCGGGGGGCAGGCACCGGGGAGCTGTTTTTT
CDR3: CASSYPPRGAGTGELFF

V: TRBV30
size: few
J: TRBJ2-5
D: TRBD2
DNA: TGTGCCAGGAGTTCTTCTAGCGGGGGGGCCGTCAAGCAGTACTTC
CDR3: CARSSSSGGAVKQYF

V: TRBV12-3/TRBV12-4
size: once
J: TRBJ2-3
D: NA
DNA: TGTGCCAGCAGTGTGAAGGGAGATACGCAGTATTTT
CDR3: CASSVKGDTQYF

V: TRBV9
size: few
J: TRBJ2-6
D: NA
DNA: TGTGCCAGCACAGGCACAGGTGCTGGGGCCAACGTCCTGACTTTC
CDR3: CASTGTGAGANVLTF

V: TRBV20-1
size: NA
J: TRBJ2-3
D: TRBD2
DNA: TGCAGTGCTACCAATGCTAGCGGGGGGAGACGGGATACGCAGTATTTT
CDR3: CSATNASGGRRDTQYF

V: TRBV4-1
size: few
J: TRBJ2-1
D: TRBD2
DNA: TGCGCCAGCAGCCAAGATTTTTTCGGGACTAGGTGGTTCTTC
CDR3: CASSQDFFGTRWFF

V: TRBV29-1
size: NA
J: TRBJ2-7
D: TRBD2
DNA: TGCAGCGTTGATCCAGGACTAGCGGGTGCGAATGGGCAGTACTTC
CDR3: CSVDPGLAGANGQYF

V: TRBV10-3
size: few
J: TRBJ1-5
D: TRBD1
DNA: TGTGCCATCAGTGAGTCGGGGACAGGTGGCAATCAGCCCCAGCATTTT
CDR3: CAISESGTGGNQPQHF

V: TRBV30
size: NA
J: TRBJ1-2
D: NA
DNA: TGTGCCTGGAGTGTGAACAGGAACTATGGCTACACCTTC
CDR3: CAWSVNRNYGYTF

V: TRBV10-3
size: many
J: TRBJ2-1
D: NA
DNA: TGTGCCATCAGTGAGTCGAGGACTGCCTACAATGAGCAGTTCTTC
CDR3: CAISESRTAYNEQFF

V: TRBV10-2
size: NA
J: TRBJ2-4
D: NA
DNA: TGCGCCAGCAAAGGGGAAGGCATTCAGTACTTC
CDR3: CASKGEGIQYF

V: TRBV27
size: NA
J: TRBJ2-2
D: TRBD1
DNA: TGTGCCATCAGTTCCCAGGGGGCCGGGGAGCTGTTTTTT
CDR3: CAISSQGAGELFF

V: TRBV7-9
size: NA
J: TRBJ2-5
D: TRBD1
DNA: TGTGCCAGCAGACACAACAGGGGGCAAGAGACCCAGTACTTC
CDR3: CASRHNRGQETQYF

V: TRBV7-2
size: NA
J: TRBJ2-1
D: TRBD2
DNA: TGTGCCAGCAGCTTCCAGCGGGAAGACAATGAGCAGTTCTTC
CDR3: CASSFQREDNEQFF

V: TRBV20-1
size: many
J: TRBJ2-1
D: TRBD1
DNA: TGCAGTGCTGCGGACAGGGTCAATGAGCAGTTCTTC
CDR3: CSAADRVNEQFF

V: TRBV11-1
size: many
J: TRBJ2-7
D: NA
DNA: TGTGCCAGCAGTCGTGACGACAGGTTCTACGAGCAGTACTTC
CDR3: CASSRDDRFYEQYF

V: TRBV20-1
size: many
J: TRBJ2-5
D: TRBD1
DNA: TGCAGTGCTCTGGACAGGGGCGGGGAGACCCAGTACTTC
CDR3: CSALDRGGETQYF

V: TRBV11-2
size: few
J: TRBJ1-1
D: NA
DNA: TGTGCCAGCAGCTTAGTGGAGGGACACCTGAAGCTATTCTTT
CDR3: CASSLVEGHLKLFF

V: TRBV7-9
size: NA
J: TRBJ1-4
D: NA
DNA: TGTGCCAGCAGCCGATTGGGGGAAGGGGAAAAACTGTTTTTT
CDR3: CASSRLGEGEKLFF

V: TRBV7-9
size: many
J: TRBJ2-7
D: NA
DNA: TGTGCCAGCAGCTTAGTCTTCTACGAGCAGTACTTC
CDR3: CASSLVFYEQYF

V: TRBV11-2
size: NA
J: TRBJ2-6
D: NA
DNA: TGTGCCAGCAGCTTATCCTTTAGGACTGGGGCCAACGTCCTGACTTTC
CDR3: CASSLSFRTGANVLTF

V: TRBV5-1
size: few
J: TRBJ2-5
D: NA
DNA: TGCGCCAGCAGGGAAGGACGGGGTCGAACGGCCCAGTACTTC
CDR3: CASREGRGRTAQYF

V: TRBV20-1
size: NA
J: TRBJ2-3
D: TRBD1
DNA: TGCAGTGCTCCAGGACAGGGGGTGTATACGCAGTATTTT
CDR3: CSAPGQGVYTQYF

V: TRBV6-5
size: NA
J: TRBJ2-3
D: TRBD2
DNA: TGTACCAGCAGTTCGCCTCGGACTAGCGCACATCAAGATACGCAGTATTTT
CDR3: CTSSSPRTSAHQDTQYF

V: TRBV10-2
size: NA
J: TRBJ2-3
D: NA
DNA: TGCGCCAGCAGTGAGCGGCAGGGAATAGATACGCAGTATTTT
CDR3: CASSERQGIDTQYF

V: TRBV9
size: NA
J: TRBJ2-4
D: TRBD2
DNA: TGTGCCAGCAGCCCCGGGACTAGCGGGGGACAAAACATTCAGTACTTC
CDR3: CASSPGTSGGQNIQYF

V: TRBV29-1
size: many
J: TRBJ1-2
D: NA
DNA: TGCAGCGTTGAAGGCCGACGGGAGGGCGATCACTATGGCTACACCTTC
CDR3: CSVEGRREGDHYGYTF

V: TRBV4-1
size: many
J: TRBJ2-1
D: TRBD1
DNA: TGCGCCAGCAGCCAAGGGCCAGGGGGCACGCAGTTCTTC
CDR3: CASSQGPGGTQFF

V: TRBV20-1
size: NA
J: TRBJ1-4
D: NA
DNA: TGCAGTGCTGCCAGTTGGGGGCTTAATGAAAAACTGGTTTTT
CDR3: CSAASWGLNEKLVF

V: TRBV10-3
size: NA
J: TRBJ1-6
D: NA
DNA: TGTGCCATCAGTGAGTCGGCTGATGGACCCCTCCACTTT
CDR3: CAISESADGPLHF

V: TRBV20-1
size: NA
J: TRBJ1-5
D: NA
DNA: TGCAGTGCTAAAACAGAGGGCAATCAGCCCCAGCATTTT
CDR3: CSAKTEGNQPQHF

V: TRBV11-2
size: few
J: TRBJ2-7
D: NA
DNA: TGTGCCAGCAGGGGGCTAGGGGGGACCTCCTACGAGCAGTACTTC
CDR3: CASRGLGGTSYEQYF

V: TRBV9
size: NA
J: TRBJ2-5
D: TRBD2
DNA: TGTGCCAGCAGCGGAGGGACTACCGGGGAGACCCAGTACTTC
CDR3: CASSGGTTGETQYF

V: TRBV20-1
size: few
J: TRBJ2-3
D: TRBD2
DNA: TGCAGTGCCGAAGCGGGGCGGGGCACAGATACGCAGTATTTT
CDR3: CSAEAGRGTDTQYF

V: TRBV7-2
size: few
J: TRBJ2-3
D: TRBD1
DNA: TGTGCCAGCAGCTTAGCCGGACAGGGGGGCACAGATACGCAGTATTTT
CDR3: CASSLAGQGGTDTQYF

V: TRBV4-1
size: NA
J: TRBJ2-1
D: NA
DNA: TGCGCCAGCAGCCAAGAATCCAGGTCTCTTTACAATGAGCAGTTCTTC
CDR3: CASSQESRSLYNEQFF

V: TRBV27
size: NA
J: TRBJ2-7
D: NA
DNA: TGTGCCAGCAGTTTCTGGGGTGTTGGGCTAGCGATCGACGAGCAGTACTTC
CDR3: CASSFWGVGLAIDEQYF

V: TRBV5-1
size: few
J: TRBJ2-5
D: TRBD2
DNA: TGCGCCAGCAGGATCGGTTCAGCGGGGGGGCCGAGAGAGACCCAGTACTTC
CDR3: CASRIGSAGGPRETQYF

V: TRBV12-3/TRBV12-4
size: many
J: TRBJ2-5
D: NA
DNA: TGTGCCAGCAGTTTGAACGGTCCGGGGGAGACCCAGTACTTC
CDR3: CASSLNGPGETQYF

V: TRBV7-9
size: once
J: TRBJ2-2
D: NA
DNA: TGTGCCAGCAGCCAAATTCGACAGACCACCGGGGAGCTGTTTTTT
CDR3: CASSQIRQTTGELFF

V: TRBV6-6
size: NA
J: TRBJ2-3
D: NA
DNA: TGTGCCATCCGACGCGGGGGCGAAGGAGATACGCAGTATTTT
CDR3: CAIRRGGEGDTQYF